The 13 T cell receptor beta chains listed next were all sequenced from one sample in a study of metastatic and nonmetastatic thyroid tumors. Using MiXCR, TCRdb reanalyzed the PCR reads. The table shows about 20,000 clones, with 34% occurring only once. Among the patients, none had received any treatment before thyroid surgery. What was sequenced was tumor tissue. These receptors all come from a male donor with papillary thyroid cancer or a benign thyroid nodule (not recorded which). Some clones in this sample may be carry-over from other donors' samples.

The gene calls are TRBV28 and TRBJ2-7; no clear D gene. There are 13 residues in the CDR3. V lost 1 base and J lost 6, with 10 bases in between. Germline V gene lookup returns CDR1 MDHEN and CDR2 SYDVKM. CDR3 region: CASSLSETSEQYF. The CDR3, as DNA: TGTGCCAGCAGTTTATCTGAGACGAGCGAGCAGTACTTC.

The chain is built from TRBV20-1 and TRBJ2-7, with a weak D call TRBD2 (7 bases). Germline V gene data show CDR1 as DFQATT and CDR2 as SNEGSKA (reference sequence). Trimming removed 6 bases at V and 1 base at J, with 16 bases between. The CDR3 length is 14 residues. The CDR3 region has the DNA TGCAGTGCGGGGGGGCTGGAGGGGTCCTACGAGCAGTACTTC. As protein: CSAGGLEGSYEQYF.

Notes on this clone: This may stem from a read error, because a much larger clone lies one nucleotide away. The same CDR3 also results from other DNA sequences found in this sample. CDR3 in DNA: TGTGCCACCAGCGCACCGGGGCTGCCGGAATGGCAGTTCTTC. It codes for CATSAPGLPEWQFF. The rearrangement joins TRBV24-1 to TRBJ2-1, with D possibly called TRBD1 or TRBD2 (5 bases each). The CDR3 sequence is 14 residues long. CDR1 is KGHDR, CDR2 SFDVKD, per germline. V was clipped by 7 bases and J by 12 bases, with 21 bases between them.

This chain connects TRBV6-1 to TRBJ2-1; D not certain. V was pared by 6 bases and J by 4 bases, with 7 bases between. Germline values: CDR1 MNHNS, CDR2 SASEGT. The CDR3 length is 12 residues. In nucleotides, the CDR3 is TGTGCCAGCAGCCTGAATTACAATGAGCAGTTCTTC. This translates into CASSLNYNEQFF.

The chain carries TRBV6-1 and TRBJ1-3; possible D gene TRBD1, 6 bases. Germline V gives CDR1 MNHNS, CDR2 SASEGT. Trimming cost V 4 bases and J 9 bases, with 13 bases left between them. This CDR3 has 13 amino acids. This CDR3 is CASSVQGYRTIYF. In DNA form, the CDR3 reads TGTGCCAGCAGTGTACAGGGTTATCGCACCATATATTTT.

By share of the sample, this clone is medium-sized. The chain joins TRBV2 to TRBJ2-5, with 7 bases matching TRBD2. Germline CDR1 and CDR2: SNHLY and FYNNEI. CDR3 size: 14 residues. The V gene end was trimmed by 5 bases and the J gene end by 5 bases; junction bases not matched to a gene: 8. DNA of the CDR3: TGTGCCAGCAGTCAGGGACTACGCGGGGAGACCCAGTACTTC. Amino acid sequence: CASSQGLRGETQYF.

V and J are TRBV2 and TRBJ2-2, with D unclear. Germline V gene lookup returns CDR1 SNHLY and CDR2 FYNNEI. Trimming took 9 bases from V and 14 from J, leaving 22 bases between them. The length of the CDR3 is 13 residues. CDR3 sequence reads: CASQRVPTGYLFF. CDR3 DNA: TGTGCCAGTCAACGTGTCCCCACCGGGTATCTGTTTTTT.

This clone has at least ten counts. The V call is TRBV3-1, the J call TRBJ2-5; TRBD2 is a possible D gene (5 bases). The CDR3 loop spans 12 amino acids. Germline CDR1 reads LGHDT; CDR2 reads YNNKEL (reference sequence). V was clipped by 8 bases and J by 5 bases, with 12 bases between them. CDR3 in DNA: TGTGCCAGCGGACTCCGAGGGGAGACCCAGTACTTC. Protein product: CASGLRGETQYF.

This clone is medium-sized (0.01 to 0.1%) by share. J is TRBJ2-7 and V is TRBV5-5; D might be TRBD1 (5 bases). CDR1 is SGHKS, CDR2 YYEKEE, per germline (reference sequence). This CDR3 has 15 residues. Trimming pared 2 bases from V and 3 bases from J, leaving 15 bases between. CDR3 region: CASSFIEDNLYEQYF. The CDR3 bases are TGTGCCAGCAGCTTCATAGAGGACAACCTCTACGAGCAGTACTTC.

The J gene is TRBJ2-7, the V gene TRBV2, with TRBD2 identical over 10 bases. Germline-derived CDR1 and CDR2 are SNHLY and FYNNEI. V lost 8 bases and J lost 4; bases outside the gene matches: 11. This CDR3 spans 15 amino acids. The CDR3 DNA is TGTGCCAGCCGTGGAGCGGGAGGGCCGGGGTACGAGCAGTACTTC. Protein sequence: CASRGAGGPGYEQYF.

This chain joins TRBV11-2 and TRBJ2-7; 8 bases are shared with TRBD1. Germline V CDR1 and CDR2: SGHAT, FQNNGV. Losses at the gene ends were 5 bases for V and 2 bases for J; bases not matched to a gene: 11. This CDR3 is built from 16 residues. In DNA, the CDR3 is TGTGCCAGCAGCAAAAGTGTCGGACAGGGAACCTACGAGCAGTACTTC. It specifies CASSKSVGQGTYEQYF.

This clone appeared many times. J is TRBJ2-6 and V is TRBV2; the D is unclear. Germline V gene sequence: CDR1 SNHLY, CDR2 FYNNEI. V was shortened by 3 bases and J by 0 bases, with 9 bases between the two germline ends. The length of the CDR3 is 16 residues. CDR3 nucleotide sequence: TGTGCCAGCAGTGATCCGACGGTCTCTGGGGCCAACGTCCTGACTTTC. Translating gives CASSDPTVSGANVLTF.

The chain has TRBV12-3 or TRBV12-4 and TRBJ2-7; 10 nucleotides match TRBD1. The CDR3 loop spans 14 amino acids. V was clipped by 6 bases and J by 3 bases; unmatched bases: 5. DNA of the CDR3: TGTGCCAGCAGAGGGACAGGGGTGGACTACGAGCAGTACTTC. It yields the protein CASRGTGVDYEQYF.